These 6 T cell receptor beta chains originate from one sample sequenced in a study of blood T cell repertoires in COVID-19. Clones were sequenced by immunoSEQ multiplex PCR, and TCRdb holds only the in-frame ones, with some missing. The table has around 67,000 clones, roughly 81% seen once. Sequenced: peripheral blood. The receptors derive from a human donor in a cohort sampled during active COVID-19.

This clone has only a few counts. Other nucleotide sequences in the sample specify the same CDR3. The genes are TRBV27 and TRBJ1-6, with 8 bases aligning to TRBD1. The CDR3 runs 15 residues. The germline gives CDR1 MNHEY, CDR2 SMNVEV (reference sequence). V was pared by 2 bases and J by 6 bases, with 3 bases of the junction left unmatched. The CDR3 protein is CASSLGQGSNSPLHF. CDR3 bases: TGTGCCAGCAGTTTAGGACAGGGATCTAATTCACCCCTCCACTTT.

The gene calls are TRBV6-5 and TRBJ2-7; 11 bases line up with TRBD2. CDR3 length: 15 amino acids. Trimming cost V 5 bases and J 3 bases; bases outside gene matches: 6. Looked up from germline, CDR1 is MNHEY and CDR2 is SVGAGI. CDR3 amino acids: CASSTLAGGFYEQYF. The CDR3 coding sequence is TGTGCCAGCAGTACCCTAGCGGGGGGATTCTACGAGCAGTACTTC.

In this sample, this clone turned up once. This chain uses TRBV11-2 with TRBJ2-2, with TRBD1 identical over 8 bases. Per the germline V gene, CDR1 is SGHAT and CDR2 is FQNNGV. This CDR3 is 16 amino acids long. The V gene end was trimmed by 1 base and the J gene end by 7 bases; junction bases not matched to a gene: 8. CDR3 residues: CASSLVPRGPDGELFF. CDR3 in DNA: TGTGCCAGCAGCTTAGTCCCCAGGGGGCCGGACGGGGAGCTGTTTTTT. Full variable domain (rest looked up from reference TRBV11-2 and TRBJ2-2): EAGVAQSPRYKIIEKRQSVAFWCNPISGHATLYWYQQILGQGPKLLIQFQNNGVVDDSQLPKDRFSAERLKGVDSTLKIQPAKLEDSAVYLCASSLVPRGPDGELFFGEGSRLTVL.

The chain has TRBV3-1 (or the pseudogene TRBV3-2) and TRBJ2-7; maybe TRBD1 (6 bases). The CDR3 consists of 14 residues. V lost 3 bases to trimming and J lost 5 bases, with 14 bases between them. Germline V CDR1 and CDR2: LGHDT, YNNKEL (reference sequence). This CDR3 reads CASSQLGRGDEQYF. In DNA form, the CDR3 reads TGTGCCAGCAGCCAGTTAGGCAGGGGCGACGAGCAGTACTTC.

The chain employs TRBV29-1 and TRBJ2-1; the D gene is possibly TRBD2 (6 bases). The CDR3 loop spans 11 amino acids. V lost 7 bases, J lost 9 bases, and 13 bases lay in between. Germline-derived CDR1 and CDR2 are SQVTM and ANQGSEA. The CDR3 nucleotides are TGCAGCGGCGGGACGCGGGGTGAGCAGTTCTTC. This sequence encodes CSGGTRGEQFF.

The chain carries TRBV3-1 (or the pseudogene TRBV3-2) and TRBJ1-2, with 7 bases identical to TRBD1. The CDR3 covers 16 residues. Germline V CDR1 and CDR2: LGHDT, YNNKEL (reference sequence). V lost 4 bases, J lost 8 bases, and 16 bases stayed unmatched. The CDR3 loop is CASSLAGTVDSRGYTF. CDR3 DNA: TGTGCCAGCAGCCTAGCCGGGACAGTGGACTCCCGGGGCTACACCTTC.